This T cell receptor beta chain was sequenced for a study of blood T cell repertoires in COVID-19. Germline V gene sequence: CDR1 LGHNA, CDR2 YNFKEQ. CDR3 length: 14 amino acids. V dropped 0 bases and J dropped 4 bases, with 8 bases sitting between them. In the source study's methods: The authors estimated nucleated cell counts from reference gene primer amplification. The table came from immunoSEQ multiplex PCR; TCRdb's copy has only in-frame clones and leaves some out. For V, J and clone size, that table is used; D and trimming come from the DNA. The sample shows more than 300,000 clones, 88% of them seen only once. In assigning cohorts, the study relied on participant-reported clinical history. Symptom resolution, clearance, or two negative PCRs marked the recovered donors of Cohort 3.

The rearrangement links TRBV4-2 to TRBJ2-3; weak D call: TRBD2 (5 bases). Specimen: PBMCs or T cells enriched from blood (not recorded which). This receptor was identified in a woman aged 18-29 years who had recovered from COVID-19. CDR3 amino acids: CASSQDQLADTQYF. The CDR3 DNA sequence: TGTGCCAGCAGCCAAGATCAACTAGCAGATACGCAGTATTTT.